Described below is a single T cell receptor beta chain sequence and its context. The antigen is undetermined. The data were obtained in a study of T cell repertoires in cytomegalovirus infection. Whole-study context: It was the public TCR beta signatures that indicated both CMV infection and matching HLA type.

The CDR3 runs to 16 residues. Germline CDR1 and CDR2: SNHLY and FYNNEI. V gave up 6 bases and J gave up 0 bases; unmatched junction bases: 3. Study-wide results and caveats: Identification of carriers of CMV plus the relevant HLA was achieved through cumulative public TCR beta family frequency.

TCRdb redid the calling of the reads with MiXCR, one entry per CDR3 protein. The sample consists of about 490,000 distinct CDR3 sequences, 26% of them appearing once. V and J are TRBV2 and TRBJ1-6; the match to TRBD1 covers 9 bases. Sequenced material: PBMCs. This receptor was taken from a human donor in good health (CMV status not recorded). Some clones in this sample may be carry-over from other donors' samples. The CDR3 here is CASRQGASSYNSPLHF. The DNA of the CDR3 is TGTGCCAGCAGACAGGGGGCGAGCTCCTATAATTCACCCCTCCACTTT.